This TCR beta chain is from a study of blood T cell repertoires in COVID-19. The data were produced by immunoSEQ multiplex PCR, yet TCRdb's version contains in-frame clones alone and is incomplete. The sample records about 140,000 clones, 85% to 90% being singletons. The CDR3 runs 15 residues. Unmatched junction bases numbered 7, after V lost 4 bases and J lost 7 bases. CDR1 is SNHLY and CDR2 is FYNNEI in the germline V gene. The sequenced material came from peripheral blood. The J gene is TRBJ1-4, the V gene TRBV2; 9 nucleotides align to TRBD1. This sequence originates from a woman older than 75 with acute or convalescent COVID-19. Written as DNA, the CDR3 is TGTGCCAGCAGTGGACTGGGGACAGGGAGTGAAAAACTGTTTTTT. Translated: CASSGLGTGSEKLFF.